The 29 T cell receptor beta chains in this list originate from one sample, sequenced in a study of regulatory T cells in long-lasting Graves disease. According to the study, TCR beta libraries were built with iRepertoire HTBI primers and CDR3-region Arm-PCR. MiXCR, run by TCRdb on the multiplex PCR reads, gives a single entry per CDR3 protein. Of fewer than 600,000 distinct CDR3 sequences in the sample, less than 25% were seen once. Noted time point: persistent/refractory GD, antithyroid drugs over 5 years with positive TRAb. PBMCs were the source of the RNA used for TCR sequencing. Sample: peripheral blood mononuclear cells (PBMCs), taken when the disease was refractory, from a patient treated with antithyroid drugs. The receptors originated from a female donor with Graves disease.

This clonotype was seen more than once but under ten times. J is TRBJ2-7 and V is TRBV11-1; tentatively, D is TRBD2 (6 bases). The CDR3 length is 14 residues. Germline CDR1 and CDR2: SGHAT and FQDESV (reference sequence). V gave up 1 base and J gave up 5 bases, with 12 bases separating them. The CDR3 region is CASSLGDGGNEQYF. The CDR3 nucleotides are TGTGCCAGCAGCTTAGGGGATGGGGGGAACGAGCAGTACTTC.

V gene TRBV5-5 combines with J gene TRBJ2-7; TRBD2 might be the D (6 bases). V lost 1 base and J lost 7, with 9 bases in between. The CDR3 has 12 amino acids. Germline V gene data show CDR1 as SGHKS and CDR2 as YYEKEE (reference sequence). CDR3 sequence: CASSLSGWEQYF. As DNA, the CDR3 is TGTGCCAGCAGCTTGAGCGGGTGGGAGCAGTACTTC.

The rearrangement links TRBV14 to TRBJ1-1; D remains unclear. Trimming removed 2 bases at V and 4 bases at J, with 5 bases between. CDR3 length equals 12 residues. The germline CDR1 and CDR2 sequences are SGHDN and FVKESK. The CDR3 DNA reads TGTGCCAGCAGCCAATTCGGCACTGAAGCTTTCTTT. Translation gives CASSQFGTEAFF.

This chain uses TRBV27 with TRBJ2-7; D not certain. Germline CDR1 reads MNHEY; CDR2 reads SMNVEV (reference sequence). Between the trimmed V and J ends, which lost 4 bases and 2 bases, there was a span of 9 bases. The CDR3 contains 13 residues. In DNA, the CDR3 is TGTGCCAGCAGTTCTGGGGATGCCTACGAGCAGTACTTC. This encodes CASSSGDAYEQYF.

The V gene is TRBV7-9, the J gene TRBJ2-5; 8 bases line up with TRBD1. Germline V lookup: CDR1 SEHNR, CDR2 FQNEAQ (reference sequence). CDR3 size: 15 residues. Losses at the gene ends were 4 bases for V and 4 bases for J; bases not matched to a gene: 8. The CDR3 protein is CASSSKGQATETQYF. The CDR3, as DNA: TGTGCCAGCAGCTCCAAGGGACAGGCTACAGAGACCCAGTACTTC.

This clonotype has a count of ten or more. The V gene is TRBV28, the J gene TRBJ2-5; tentative D call: TRBD2 (7 bases). The CDR3 is 15 residues long. V lost 5 bases, J lost 4 bases, and 17 bases lay in between. Germline V gene lookup returns CDR1 MDHEN and CDR2 SYDVKM. The CDR3 DNA reads as TGTGCCAGCAGTCGGGCGGGGGCGCAGGGAGAGACCCAGTACTTC. It is translated as CASSRAGAQGETQYF.

This clonotype has a count of ten or more. An end of the junction differs from the germline gene, which may be a read error. The V gene is TRBV6-1, the J gene TRBJ1-2; D unresolved. This CDR3 is 14 amino acids long. CDR1 and CDR2 from the germline V gene are MNHNS and SASEGT. CDR3 amino acids: CASTFLGPNYGYTF. The CDR3 DNA follows: TGTGCTAGCACTTTCTTAGGGCCGAACTATGGCTACACCTTC.

The table lists this clonotype with many counts. This chain links TRBV6-5 with TRBJ2-5; D tentatively fits TRBD1 or TRBD2 (5 bases each). The CDR3 length is 14 residues. V was pared by 1 base and J by 5 bases, with 11 bases between. Germline loops: CDR1 MNHEY, CDR2 SVGAGI. The CDR3 reads CASSYFQGPETQYF. The CDR3 nucleotides are TGTGCCAGCAGTTACTTTCAGGGACCGGAGACCCAGTACTTC.

In DNA, the CDR3 is TGTGCCAGCAGCTTAATTTTTTTAGGGACTAGCGGATACAATGAGCAGTTCTTC. Protein product: CASSLIFLGTSGYNEQFF. The gene calls are TRBV7-2 and TRBJ2-1; TRBD2 agrees at 11 bases. V gave up 2 bases and J gave up 4 bases; unmatched junction bases: 10. Germline V lookup: CDR1 SGHTA, CDR2 FQGNSA. The CDR3 totals 18 residues.

This clonotype was picked up many times. This chain uses TRBV2 with TRBJ2-5; 10 nucleotides line up with TRBD2. The CDR3 covers 16 residues. Germline loops: CDR1 SNHLY, CDR2 FYNNEI. J lost 1 base, V lost 2 bases, and 4 bases had no gene match. In DNA form, the CDR3 reads TGTGCCAGCAGTGAATACCCTAGCGGGGGCCAAGAGACCCAGTACTTC. Translating gives CASSEYPSGGQETQYF. The full variable domain, in which reference TRBV2 and TRBJ2-5 provide the parts outside the CDR3, is EPEVTQTPSHQVTQMGQEVILRCVPISNHLYFYWYRQILGQKVEFLVSFYNNEISEKSEIFDDQFSVERPDGSNFTLKIRSTKLEDSAMYFCASSEYPSGGQETQYFGPGTRLLVL.

This clonotype appeared a few times. An end of the junction differs from the germline gene, which may be a read error. The chain combines TRBV6-1 with TRBJ1-4, with 11 bases fitting TRBD1. This CDR3 has 12 residues. Germline V gene sequence: CDR1 MNHNS, CDR2 SASEGT. The CDR3 region has the DNA TGTGTCAGCAGGGGACAGGGGGGAAAACTGTTTTTT. It is translated as CVSRGQGGKLFF.

The chain uses TRBV7-9 and TRBJ2-7, with D tentatively TRBD2 (6 bases). CDR3 length: 14 amino acids. The V gene lost 3 bases and the J gene lost 2 bases, with 11 bases spanning the gap. Germline CDR1 SEHNR, CDR2 FQNEAQ (reference sequence). The chain's CDR3 is CASSFSGAAYEQYF. The DNA of the CDR3 is TGTGCCAGCAGCTTTAGCGGCGCGGCCTACGAGCAGTACTTC.

This clonotype was recorded many times. The CDR3 nucleotides read TGTGCCAGCAGTTTTGACGGTGAAGGCAATTCACCCCTCCACTTT. It translates to CASSFDGEGNSPLHF. The rearrangement uses TRBV28 and TRBJ1-6; D unresolved. Germline values: CDR1 MDHEN, CDR2 SYDVKM. V lost 3 bases and J 7 bases, leaving 13 bases between the germline ends. The CDR3 has 15 residues.

This clonotype was picked up many times. The chain uses TRBV29-1 and TRBJ1-2; D is ambiguous. The ends were cut back, 6 bases at V and 2 bases at J, with 7 bases in the middle. The CDR3 length is 11 residues. The germline gives CDR1 SQVTM, CDR2 ANQGSEA. DNA of the CDR3: TGCAGCGTCCGTCAGAACTATGGCTACACCTTC. It specifies CSVRQNYGYTF.

This clonotype was observed many times. V gene TRBV28 combines with J gene TRBJ2-5; 8 bases agree with TRBD2. Germline lookup yields CDR1 MDHEN and CDR2 SYDVKM. V lost 5 bases, J lost 7 bases, and 6 bases stayed unmatched. The CDR3 covers 13 residues. CDR3 sequence: CASSREGVGTQYF. In DNA form, the CDR3 reads TGTGCCAGCAGTCGGGAGGGGGTGGGGACCCAGTACTTC. Full variable domain (outside the CDR3, taken from reference TRBV28 and TRBJ2-5): DVKVTQSSRYLVKRTGEKVFLECVQDMDHENMFWYRQDPGLGLRLIYFSYDVKMKEKGDIPEGYSVSREKKERFSLILESASTNQTSMYLCASSREGVGTQYFGPGTRLLVL.

The V gene is TRBV2, the J gene TRBJ2-1; D is possibly TRBD2 (5 bases). Trimming removed 0 bases at V and 9 bases at J, with 15 bases between. Germline CDR1 reads SNHLY; CDR2 reads FYNNEI. The CDR3 sequence is 15 residues long. The DNA for the CDR3 is TGTGCCAGCAGTGAAGCGTCGCCTCTGGGGAGTGAGCAGTTCTTC. Translation: CASSEASPLGSEQFF.

Of note for this clonotype: A read error may explain this, as a much larger clone is one base away. The J gene is TRBJ1-2, the V gene TRBV3-2. TRBV3-2 is a listed pseudogene. The CDR3 totals 13 residues. The CDR3 DNA reads TGTGCCAGCAGCCAAGGGAAGAGAAATGGCAACACCTTC. Its translation: CASSQGKRNGNTF.

This clonotype was found a few times. V gene TRBV11-2 combines with J gene TRBJ2-7; D remains ambiguous. CDR3 size: 12 residues. Trimming removed 2 bases at V and 7 bases at J, with 9 bases between. CDR1 is SGHAT and CDR2 is FQNNGV in the germline V gene. CDR3 in DNA: TGTGCCAGCAGCTTAACGACCCTGGAGCAGTACTTC. This sequence encodes CASSLTTLEQYF.

The table lists this clonotype with many counts. The rearrangement uses TRBV20-1 and TRBJ1-1; the match to TRBD1 covers 7 bases. The germline CDR1 and CDR2 sequences are DFQATT and SNEGSKA (reference sequence). J lost 2 bases, V lost 5 bases, and 5 bases had no gene match. CDR3 length equals 13 residues. This CDR3 is CSAFRQGNTEAFF. CDR3 DNA sequence: TGCAGTGCTTTTCGACAGGGAAACACTGAAGCTTTCTTT.

This clonotype showed up many times. With a much larger clone just one base away, this may be a read error. The chain uses TRBV28 and TRBJ1-5; tentatively, D is TRBD1 (5 bases). With 5 bases removed from V and 3 bases from J, the gap between germline ends came to 8 bases. The CDR3 consists of 13 residues. Germline values: CDR1 MDHEN, CDR2 SYDVKM. The CDR3, as DNA: TGTGCCAGCAGTCGACAGATCAATCAGCCCCAGCATTTT. It is translated as CASSRQINQPQHF.

The rearrangement uses TRBV29-1 and TRBJ1-2, with TRBD1 matching over 10 bases. The CDR3 length is 12 residues. J gave up 7 bases and V 6 bases, and 5 bases lay outside the gene matches. CDR1 is SQVTM and CDR2 is ANQGSEA in the germline V gene. The CDR3 protein is CSVHGQGGGYTF. In DNA, the CDR3 is TGCAGCGTCCACGGACAGGGGGGTGGCTACACCTTC.

In its sample, this clonotype was seen many times. The gene calls are TRBV19 and TRBJ1-2; no definite D call. Germline lookup yields CDR1 LNHDA and CDR2 SQIVND (reference sequence). V was clipped by 7 bases and J by 3 bases, with 15 bases between them. CDR3 length: 14 residues. The DNA for the CDR3 is TGTGCCAGTACCTTAGGACTCTGGGACTATGGCTACACCTTC. Amino acids: CASTLGLWDYGYTF.

The chain couples TRBV4-1 to TRBJ2-5; no definite D call. V lost 1 base, J lost 5 bases, and 8 bases lay in between. The germline CDR1 and CDR2 sequences are MGHRA and YSYEKL. The CDR3 spans 13 residues. The CDR3 DNA reads TGCGCCAGCAGCCAAGTAGTTTTGGAGACCCAGTACTTC. This sequence encodes CASSQVVLETQYF.

This clonotype was seen a handful of times. The gene calls are TRBV5-1 and TRBJ1-4; perhaps TRBD1 as D (6 bases). CDR1 SGHRS and CDR2 YFSETQ come from the germline V gene. The CDR3 contains 16 residues. The V and J ends lost 4 bases and 2 bases respectively, with 15 bases between them. The CDR3 DNA sequence: TGCGCCAGCAGCGTGGACAGTCTTGGGACTAATGAAAAACTGTTTTTT. Its protein is CASSVDSLGTNEKLFF.

The chain has TRBV10-3 and TRBJ2-7, with 10 bases fitting TRBD1. Germline trimming cut 8 bases from V and 5 bases from J; bases unmatched to any gene: 9. The CDR3 spans 14 residues. Germline CDR1 and CDR2: ENHRY and SYGVKD. DNA for the CDR3: TGTGCCATCGCCAAGACAGGGGGCCAGAACGAGCAGTACTTC. Translating it yields CAIAKTGGQNEQYF.

This clonotype was seen repeatedly, ten times or more. The chain uses TRBV28 and TRBJ2-5; either TRBD1 or TRBD2 may supply D (6 bases each). With 6 bases removed from V and 5 bases from J, the gap between germline ends came to 16 bases. This CDR3 is 14 amino acids long. Germline CDR1 is MDHEN and CDR2 is SYDVKM. CDR3 sequence (DNA): TGTGCCAGCAGCTATACAGGGACTGGGGAGACCCAGTACTTC. It specifies CASSYTGTGETQYF.

There are many counts of this clonotype. The chain couples TRBV27 to TRBJ1-2, with 11 bases that match TRBD1. The junction had 11 bases not matched to a gene; V was cut back by 7 bases and J by 7 bases. The germline V gene has CDR1 MNHEY and CDR2 SMNVEV (reference sequence). The CDR3 runs to 15 residues. CDR3 sequence: CASTRAGTGGGGYTF. CDR3 nucleotide sequence: TGTGCCAGCACAAGAGCCGGGACAGGGGGTGGTGGCTACACCTTC.

This clonotype appeared many times. The J gene is TRBJ1-1, the V gene TRBV12-3 or TRBV12-4, with a possible D match to TRBD1 (5 bases). V lost 3 bases and J lost 1, with 9 bases in between. The CDR3 consists of 14 residues. The CDR3 sequence: CASSFGGRNTEAFF. CDR3 nucleotide sequence: TGTGCCAGCAGTTTTGGGGGTAGGAACACTGAAGCTTTCTTT.

CDR3 amino acids: CASSVEPEDSPLHF. CDR3 DNA: TGTGCCAGCAGCGTAGAGCCGGAGGACTCACCCCTCCACTTT. The gene calls are TRBV9 and TRBJ1-6, with D uncertain. Trimming stripped 0 bases from V and 10 bases from J, with 11 bases between. The CDR3 totals 14 residues. Germline V gene sequence: CDR1 SGDLS, CDR2 YYNGEE.